This T cell receptor (beta chain) was obtained from a study of CD8 T cells in Susac syndrome. Germline V gives CDR1 SGHTA, CDR2 FQGNSA. Trimming removed 4 bases at V and 5 bases at J, with 14 bases between. This CDR3 comprises 14 residues. The RNA, 0.5 to 1 ug, was put through reverse transcription using random hexamers. MiXCR, run by TCRdb on the immunoSEQ multiplex PCR reads, gives a single entry per CDR3 protein. The table has 100,000 to 150,000 distinct CDR3 sequences, around 94% seen once. Sample: CD8+ T cells from PBMCs. The TCR sequence derives from a human donor with Susac syndrome. This rearrangement joins TRBV7-2 to TRBJ2-5, with D possibly TRBD2 on 6 matching bases. CDR3 coding DNA: TGTGCCAGCAGCTGGCCGGGAGTCCGGGAGACCCAGTACTTC. This sequence encodes CASSWPGVRETQYF.